Following are 3 T cell receptor beta chains from one sample sequenced in a study of radiotherapy plus CTLA-4 blockade in lung cancer. Assay: immunoSEQ multiplex PCR; the TCRdb copy retains only in-frame clones and omits some. The data contain about 48,000 clones, 86% of them seen just once; the ten biggest clones take up 15% to 20%. This specimen was peripheral blood, taken from a patient treated with radiotherapy plus ipilimumab. Receptors were obtained from a human donor with non-small cell lung cancer that progressed on radiotherapy plus ipilimumab. Some clones in this sample may be carry-over from other donors' samples.

This rearrangement joins TRBV29-1 to TRBJ2-1, with 9 bases that match TRBD1. The length of the CDR3 is 14 residues. The J segment lost 8 bases and the V segment lost 4 bases, leaving 9 bases of the junction unmatched. Germline V gene lookup returns CDR1 SQVTM and CDR2 ANQGSEA. CDR3 sequence: CSVARDRASHEQFF. In nucleotides, the CDR3 is TGCAGCGTTGCCCGGGACAGGGCTTCCCATGAGCAGTTCTTC.

The chain is built from TRBV18 and TRBJ2-5; D unclear. Germline V lookup: CDR1 KGHSH, CDR2 LQKENI. V gave up 1 base and J gave up 1 base, with 4 bases separating them. The CDR3 covers 13 residues. The CDR3 DNA sequence: TGTGCCAGCTCACCACTCTTCCAAGAGACCCAGTACTTC. Translated, it gives CASSPLFQETQYF.

V and J are TRBV4-1 and TRBJ2-3; possibly TRBD1 for D (7 bases). CDR3 length equals 17 residues. Trimming stripped 2 bases from V and 4 bases from J, with 19 bases between. Germline V CDR1 and CDR2: MGHRA, YSYEKL. DNA of the CDR3: TGCGCCAGCAGCCAACAGCGTCCAGGGGGGAACCCAGATACGCAGTATTTT. It translates to CASSQQRPGGNPDTQYF.